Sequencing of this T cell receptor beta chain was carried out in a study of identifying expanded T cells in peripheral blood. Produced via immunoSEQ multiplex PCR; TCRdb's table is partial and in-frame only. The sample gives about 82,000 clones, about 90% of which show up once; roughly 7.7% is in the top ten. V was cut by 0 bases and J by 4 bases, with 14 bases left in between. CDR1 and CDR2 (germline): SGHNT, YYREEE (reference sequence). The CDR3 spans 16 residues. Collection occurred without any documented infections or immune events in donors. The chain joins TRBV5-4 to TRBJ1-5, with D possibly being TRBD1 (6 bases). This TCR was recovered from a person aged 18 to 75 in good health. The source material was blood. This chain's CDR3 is CASSLGPGTLNQPQHF. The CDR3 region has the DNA TGTGCCAGCAGCTTGGGCCCAGGGACACTAAATCAGCCCCAGCATTTT.